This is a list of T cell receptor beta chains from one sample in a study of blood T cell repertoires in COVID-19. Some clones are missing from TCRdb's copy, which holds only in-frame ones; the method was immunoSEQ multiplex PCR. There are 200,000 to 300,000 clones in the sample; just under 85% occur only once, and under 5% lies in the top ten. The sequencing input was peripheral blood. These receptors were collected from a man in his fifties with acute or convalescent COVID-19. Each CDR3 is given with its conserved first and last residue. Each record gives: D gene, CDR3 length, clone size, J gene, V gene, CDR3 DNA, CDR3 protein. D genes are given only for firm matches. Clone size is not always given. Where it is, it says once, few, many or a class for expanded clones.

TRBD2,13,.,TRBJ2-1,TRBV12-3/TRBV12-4,TGTGCCAGCAGTTTGGGGGGGTACAATGAGCAGTTCTTC,CASSLGGYNEQFF
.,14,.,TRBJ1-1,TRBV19,TGTGCCAGTAGTATAAAACAGATCGGCACTGAAGCTTTCTTT,CASSIKQIGTEAFF
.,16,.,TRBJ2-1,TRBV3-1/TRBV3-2,TGTGCCAGCAGCCAAGTGCGACTAGGGCCGGGGGATGAGCAGTTCTTC,CASSQVRLGPGDEQFF
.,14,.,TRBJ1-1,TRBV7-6,TGTGCCAGCAGCTTAGGCAGGTTGAACACTGAAGCTTTCTTT,CASSLGRLNTEAFF
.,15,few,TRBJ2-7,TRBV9,TGTGCCAGCAGCGTAGAAGGGCAGGGTTATGACGAGCAGTACTTC,CASSVEGQGYDEQYF
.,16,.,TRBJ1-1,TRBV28,TGTGCCAGCAGTTTAACGGAGGGGATAGGACGTATTGAAGCTTTCTTT,CASSLTEGIGRIEAFF
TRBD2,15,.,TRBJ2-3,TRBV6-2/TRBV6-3,TGTGCCAGCAGTCTTCGAGGACTAGCGGGAGATACGCAGTATTTT,CASSLRGLAGDTQYF
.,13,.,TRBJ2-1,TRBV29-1,TGCAGCGTCTCAGCGGGTCGGTACAATGAGCAGTTCTTC,CSVSAGRYNEQFF
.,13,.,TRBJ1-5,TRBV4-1,TGCGCCAGCAGCCAAGATCCCGGGAAGCCCCAGCATTTT,CASSQDPGKPQHF
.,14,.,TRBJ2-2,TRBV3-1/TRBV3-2,TGTGCCAGCAGCCCTTCACAGAACACCGGGGAGCTGTTTTTT,CASSPSQNTGELFF
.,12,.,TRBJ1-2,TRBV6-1,TGTGCCAGCAGTGACACTAACTATGGCTACACCTTC,CASSDTNYGYTF
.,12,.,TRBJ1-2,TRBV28,TGTGCCAGCAGTTTCATGGTTAGTGGCTACACCTTC,CASSFMVSGYTF
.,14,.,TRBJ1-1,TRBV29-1,TGCAGCGTTGAAGAGAGGGCAGGCGTCACTGAAGCTTTCTTT,CSVEERAGVTEAFF
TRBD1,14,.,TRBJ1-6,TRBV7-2,TGTGCCAGCAGCAGACAGGGATCCAATTCACCCCTCCACTTT,CASSRQGSNSPLHF
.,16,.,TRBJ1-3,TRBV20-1,TGCAGTGCTAGTGGGGGCAGGGGATCATCTGGAAACACCATATATTTT,CSASGGRGSSGNTIYF
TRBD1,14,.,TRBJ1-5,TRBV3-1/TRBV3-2,TGTGCCAGCAGTGTGACAGGGGGTAATCAGCCCCAGCATTTT,CASSVTGGNQPQHF
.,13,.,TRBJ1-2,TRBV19,TGTGCCAGTAGTATTCCGGCAGGGCTTGGCTACACCTTC,CASSIPAGLGYTF
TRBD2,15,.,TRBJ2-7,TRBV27,TGTGCCAGCAGTTTAGCGGGAGATCTTCTGGGCGAGCAGTACTTC,CASSLAGDLLGEQYF
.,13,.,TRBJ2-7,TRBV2,TGTGCCAGTCACAGGGTTCAGCTTGACGAGCAGTACTTC,CASHRVQLDEQYF
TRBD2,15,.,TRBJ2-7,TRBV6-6,TGTGCCAGCAGTCCCGGGGCGGGAGGAGGGTACGAGCAGTACTTC,CASSPGAGGGYEQYF
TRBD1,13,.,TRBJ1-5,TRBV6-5,TGTGCCAGCAGAGACAGGGGCCATCAGCCCCAGCATTTT,CASRDRGHQPQHF
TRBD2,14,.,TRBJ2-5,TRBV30,TGTGCCTGGGGAGGGCGGGAGTTTCGGGAGACCCAGTACTTC,CAWGGREFRETQYF
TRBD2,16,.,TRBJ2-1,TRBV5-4,TGTGCCAGCAGCAAGGGGACTAGCGGGACTGTAGATGAGCAGTTCTTC,CASSKGTSGTVDEQFF
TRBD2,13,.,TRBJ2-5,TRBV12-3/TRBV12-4,TGTGCCAGCAGGACTAGCGGACAAGAGACCCAGTACTTC,CASRTSGQETQYF
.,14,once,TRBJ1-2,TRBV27,TGTGCCAGCAGCTCCGGGACACCGCCTTTAGGCTACACCTTC,CASSSGTPPLGYTF
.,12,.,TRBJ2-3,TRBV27,TGTGCCAGCAGTTTTGATGGCTATACGCAGTATTTT,CASSFDGYTQYF
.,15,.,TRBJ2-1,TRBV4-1,TGCGCCAGCAGCCAAGCTAGCGCCGACTACAATGAGCAGTTCTTC,CASSQASADYNEQFF
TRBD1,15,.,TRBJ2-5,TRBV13,TGTGCCAGCAGCCTCGGACAGGAAGGGTGGGAGACCCAGTACTTC,CASSLGQEGWETQYF
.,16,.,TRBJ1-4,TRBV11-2,TGTGCCAGCAGCTTAGATCTGGGGCAGCCCCCTGGAAAACTGTTTTTT,CASSLDLGQPPGKLFF
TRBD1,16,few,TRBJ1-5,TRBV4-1,TGCGCCAGCAGCCAATTCGTCGGGGACAGAGGTCAGCCCCAGCATTTT,CASSQFVGDRGQPQHF
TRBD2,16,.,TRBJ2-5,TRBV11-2,TGTGCCAGCAGCTTAGAGCTAGCGGGGGGGTATGAGACCCAGTACTTC,CASSLELAGGYETQYF
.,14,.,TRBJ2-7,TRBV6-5,TGTGCCAGCAGGAACCTCCGAGGTTCCTACGAGCAGTACTTC,CASRNLRGSYEQYF
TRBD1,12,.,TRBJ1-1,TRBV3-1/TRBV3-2,TGTGCCAGCAGCGTCCACAGGGGTGAAGCTTTCTTT,CASSVHRGEAFF
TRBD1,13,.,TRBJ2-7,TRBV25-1,TGTGCCAGTGCCGGGACAGGGAAGACCGAGCAGTACTTC,CASAGTGKTEQYF
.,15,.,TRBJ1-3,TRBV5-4,TGTGCCAGCAGCTTAGGAGCCAGCTCTGGAAACACCATATATTTT,CASSLGASSGNTIYF
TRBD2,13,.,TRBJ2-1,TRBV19,TGTGCCAGACTAAGCGGGAGGTCCAATGAGCAGTTCTTC,CARLSGRSNEQFF
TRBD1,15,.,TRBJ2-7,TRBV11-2,TGTGCCAGCAGCCAAGAGGGTTACAGGGGGTACGAGCAGTACTTC,CASSQEGYRGYEQYF
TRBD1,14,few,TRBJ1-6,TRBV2,TGTGCCAGCACCCAGGGACAGGGGAATTCACCCCTCCACTTT,CASTQGQGNSPLHF
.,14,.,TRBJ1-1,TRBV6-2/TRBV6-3,TGTGCCAGCAGTTACATCAGGCTGAACACTGAAGCTTTCTTT,CASSYIRLNTEAFF
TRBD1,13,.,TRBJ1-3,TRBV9,TGTGCCAGCAGCCCAGGGGGCGGAAACACCATATATTTT,CASSPGGGNTIYF
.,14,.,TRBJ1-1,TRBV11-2,TGTGCCAGCAGCTTCGGGGTTGGTAACACTGAAGCTTTCTTT,CASSFGVGNTEAFF
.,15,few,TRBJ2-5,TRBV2,TGTGCCAGCAGTCGAAACAAGGGAGGCCAAGAGACCCAGTACTTC,CASSRNKGGQETQYF
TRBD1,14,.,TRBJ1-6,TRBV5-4,TGTGCCAGCAGCCCACAGGGGTTGAATTCACCCCTCCACTTT,CASSPQGLNSPLHF
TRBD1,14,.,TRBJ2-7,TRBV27,TGTGCCAGCAGCCTGGGACAGGGGTTCTACGAGCAGTACTTC,CASSLGQGFYEQYF
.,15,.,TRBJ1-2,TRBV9,TGTGCCAGCAGCGTAGCGGCAGGCCCCTCCTATGGCTACACCTTC,CASSVAAGPSYGYTF
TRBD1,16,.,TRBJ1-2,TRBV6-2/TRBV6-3,TGTGCCAGCAGTTCAGGACAGGGGGTCCCTAACTATGGCTACACCTTC,CASSSGQGVPNYGYTF
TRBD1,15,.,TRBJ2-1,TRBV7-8,TGTGCCAGCAGCCTAGAGGGGGCTTCCTACAATGAGCAGTTCTTC,CASSLEGASYNEQFF